One sample yielded the 21 T cell receptor beta chains listed below, sequenced in a study of blood T cell repertoires in COVID-19. The table came from immunoSEQ multiplex PCR; TCRdb's copy has only in-frame clones and leaves some out. This sample has roughly 200,000 clones, with roughly 78% found just once. Sequencing was performed on peripheral blood. These receptors came from a woman aged 80 or over with active or convalescent COVID-19.

J is TRBJ2-2 and V is TRBV5-4; TRBD1 matches 10 bases. Germline CDR1 reads SGHNT; CDR2 reads YYREEE (reference sequence). This CDR3 has 17 residues. V shed 0 bases, J shed 5 bases, and the junction held 7 bases outside the gene matches. For the CDR3, the DNA is TGTGCCAGCAGCTTGGAACGCGGGACAGGGGAGACCGGGGAGCTGTTTTTT. Amino acids: CASSLERGTGETGELFF.

The chain couples TRBV7-9 to TRBJ1-1; D is undetermined. This CDR3 region has 15 residues. The germline V gene encodes CDR1 SEHNR and CDR2 FQNEAQ (reference sequence). Trimming took 0 bases from V and 0 from J, leaving 8 bases between them. CDR3 in DNA: TGTGCCAGCAGCTTAGCGAGGGCCTTGAACACTGAAGCTTTCTTT. Translated, it gives CASSLARALNTEAFF.

The chain links TRBV27 to TRBJ1-5; D possibly corresponds to TRBD1 (5 bases). The germline CDR1 and CDR2 sequences are MNHEY and SMNVEV (reference sequence). The V and J ends lost 2 bases and 10 bases respectively, with 12 bases between them. The CDR3 spans 13 residues. The CDR3: CASSLGPDTPQHF. CDR3 nucleotide sequence: TGTGCCAGCAGTTTAGGACCGGACACTCCCCAGCATTTT.

The genes are TRBV4-2 and TRBJ1-4; TRBD1 might be the D (6 bases). The length of the CDR3 is 15 residues. The germline gives CDR1 LGHNA, CDR2 YNFKEQ. V was trimmed by 1 base and J by 8 bases, leaving 14 bases between them. The chain's CDR3 is CASSQVWGQGEKLFF. DNA of the CDR3: TGTGCCAGCAGCCAAGTGTGGGGGCAGGGAGAAAAACTGTTTTTT.

The rearrangement joins TRBV2 to TRBJ1-5; possibly TRBD1 for D (6 bases). CDR3 size: 14 residues. V lost 6 bases, J lost 3 bases, and 12 bases lay in between. Per the germline V gene, CDR1 is SNHLY and CDR2 is FYNNEI. This CDR3 reads CASRTDSYNQPQHF. The CDR3 DNA is TGTGCCAGCAGAACGGACAGTTACAATCAGCCCCAGCATTTT.

The V gene is TRBV10-3, the J gene TRBJ1-4; perhaps TRBD1 as D (6 bases). Germline CDR1 and CDR2: ENHRY and SYGVKD. This CDR3 is 14 amino acids long. With 3 bases removed from V and 8 bases from J, the gap between germline ends came to 13 bases. The CDR3 region has the DNA TGTGCCATCAGTGATGGACAGCAGGGCGAAAAACTGTTTTTT. Its translation is CAISDGQQGEKLFF.

V and J are TRBV7-9 and TRBJ1-2, with 7 nucleotides matching TRBD1. With V trimmed by 1 base and J by 2 bases, 10 bases remained unmatched. The CDR3 totals 17 residues. Germline CDR1 SEHNR, CDR2 FQNEAQ (reference sequence). CDR3 DNA sequence: TGTGCCAGCAGCTTAGGGACAGGCCACACGGTAAACTATGGCTACACCTTC. Its protein is CASSLGTGHTVNYGYTF.

V is TRBV19 and J is TRBJ1-1; a weak D match, TRBD1 (5 bases). The ends were cut back, 5 bases at V and 1 base at J, with 11 bases in the middle. The CDR3 sequence is 14 residues long. The germline gives CDR1 LNHDA, CDR2 SQIVND (reference sequence). For the CDR3, the DNA is TGTGCCAGTAGTTCGGGGGTTTCGAACACTGAAGCTTTCTTT. Its protein is CASSSGVSNTEAFF.

The chain combines TRBV9 with TRBJ1-1; D is possibly TRBD1 (5 bases). Between the trimmed V and J ends, which lost 4 bases and 3 bases, there was a span of 10 bases. CDR1 SGDLS and CDR2 YYNGEE come from the germline V gene. This CDR3 region has 13 residues. In DNA form, the CDR3 reads TGTGCCAGCAGCCCTCAGGGTTACACTGAAGCTTTCTTT. This sequence encodes CASSPQGYTEAFF.

The V and J genes are TRBV7-6 and TRBJ1-2, with 9 bases fitting TRBD1. The CDR3 covers 16 residues. CDR1 and CDR2 (germline): SGHVS, FNYEAQ. The junction had 16 bases not matched to a gene; V was cut back by 7 bases and J by 7 bases. In DNA, the CDR3 is TGTGCCAGCACCCTAGGGTCCGGACAGGGGTCCGGTGGCTACACCTTC. This gives the protein CASTLGSGQGSGGYTF.

This clone was observed a few times. V gene TRBV5-4 combines with J gene TRBJ1-4, with a weak D call TRBD1 (6 bases). Trimming shortened V by 4 bases and J by 2 bases, and 15 bases separated the two germline ends. Germline lookup yields CDR1 SGHNT and CDR2 YYREEE (reference sequence). CDR3 length: 16 residues. The CDR3 DNA is TGTGCCAGCAGCCCCGGGGGGCGTACGACTAATGAAAAACTGTTTTTT. Residues: CASSPGGRTTNEKLFF.

This clone was detected ten times or more. This rearrangement joins TRBV28 to TRBJ2-7; possible D gene TRBD1, 5 bases. CDR3 length: 14 amino acids. Germline CDR1 and CDR2: MDHEN and SYDVKM. Trimming cost V 1 base and J 6 bases, with 13 bases left between them. CDR3 sequence reads: CASSLSGRAGEQYF. The CDR3 DNA reads TGTGCCAGCAGTTTATCTGGCAGGGCAGGCGAGCAGTACTTC.

The rearrangement joins TRBV19 to TRBJ2-1, with D perhaps matching TRBD1 (6 bases). The ends were cut back, 3 bases at V and 1 base at J, with 16 bases in the middle. This CDR3 has 17 amino acids. Germline V lookup: CDR1 LNHDA, CDR2 SQIVND (reference sequence). CDR3 sequence (DNA): TGTGCCAGTAGTATCTTCGGCAGGGGTTTATCCTACAATGAGCAGTTCTTC. Translated: CASSIFGRGLSYNEQFF.

The chain employs TRBV19 and TRBJ1-5; maybe TRBD1 (5 bases). The CDR3 runs 14 residues. Looked up from germline, CDR1 is LNHDA and CDR2 is SQIVND (reference sequence). V was trimmed by 6 bases and J by 4 bases, leaving 13 bases between them. CDR3 DNA sequence: TGTGCCAGTAGCCGAATGGGGGGGAATCAGCCCCAGCATTTT. It specifies CASSRMGGNQPQHF.

V usage is TRBV15 and J usage is TRBJ2-7; TRBD1 matches at 8 bases. From germline, CDR1 is LNHNV and CDR2 YYDKDF (reference sequence). The CDR3 loop spans 15 amino acids. V shed 3 bases, J shed 1 base, and the junction held 5 bases outside the gene matches. The CDR3 DNA reads as TGTGCCACCAGCAGGGGGGGACAGGAGTCCTACGAGCAGTACTTC. Its translation is CATSRGGQESYEQYF.

V usage is TRBV15 and J usage is TRBJ1-4, with a weak D call TRBD1 (5 bases). CDR3 length: 14 amino acids. Trimming removed 5 bases from V and 5 bases from J, with 12 bases in between. Germline V gene sequence: CDR1 LNHNV, CDR2 YYDKDF (reference sequence). In DNA, the CDR3 is TGTGCCACCAGCTCCCGGAGGGGAAATGAAAAACTGTTTTTT. This sequence encodes CATSSRRGNEKLFF.

The V call is TRBV5-1, the J call TRBJ2-5; 11 positions match TRBD1. Trimming took 4 bases from V and 4 from J; bases not matched to a gene: 9. CDR1 and CDR2 from the germline V gene are SGHRS and YFSETQ. CDR3 size: 16 residues. The CDR3 coding sequence is TGCGCCAGCAGCCTAGGCCCGGGACAGGGGGGAGAGACCCAGTACTTC. Residues: CASSLGPGQGGETQYF.

V gene TRBV7-6 combines with J gene TRBJ1-6; D gene unclear. V lost 1 base and J lost 3, with 7 bases in between. Germline-derived CDR1 and CDR2 are SGHVS and FNYEAQ. CDR3 length: 15 residues. The CDR3 spells CASSLDLSYNSPLHF. The CDR3 DNA is TGTGCCAGCAGCTTAGATCTCAGCTATAATTCACCCCTCCACTTT.

This rearrangement joins TRBV12-3 or TRBV12-4 to TRBJ1-2; no definite D call. The CDR3 contains 13 residues. V lost 3 bases and J 7 bases, leaving 12 bases between the germline ends. The chain's CDR3 is CASSFPRGSGYTF. CDR3 DNA sequence: TGTGCCAGCAGTTTTCCCCGAGGTTCTGGCTACACCTTC.

The V call is TRBV10-3, the J call TRBJ2-3; TRBD2 might be the D (5 bases). V was shortened by 6 bases and J by 1 base, with 8 bases between the two germline ends. The CDR3 totals 13 residues. Germline V gene data show CDR1 as ENHRY and CDR2 as SYGVKD. CDR3 sequence reads: CAISLSGTDTQYF. As DNA, the CDR3 is TGTGCCATCAGCCTTAGCGGCACAGATACGCAGTATTTT.

This clone was seen only a few times. The chain recombines TRBV10-3 with TRBJ2-7; TRBD1 matches 7 bases. Germline V CDR1 and CDR2: ENHRY, SYGVKD. V lost 0 bases and J lost 4; bases outside the gene matches: 6. The CDR3 consists of 15 residues. The CDR3 sequence is CAISESTGPGYEQYF. The CDR3 DNA reads as TGTGCCATCAGTGAGTCGACAGGGCCCGGATACGAGCAGTACTTC.